These 9 T cell receptor beta chains were sequenced from one sample in a study of T-cell memory formation after mild COVID-19. TCRdb reprocessed the 5' RACE reads via MiXCR and lists one record per CDR3 protein. The sample records about 430,000 distinct CDR3 sequences, under 20% being singletons. Sequencing used PBMCs or a T cell subset sorted from them (not recorded which). These receptors originate from a man aged 18-30 years who had mild COVID-19 (a few samples of this study predate the infection). Cell type and time point are not known.

This clonotype has a handful of counts. V usage is TRBV5-8 and J usage is TRBJ1-1; 8 bases align to TRBD1. V gave up 4 bases and J gave up 1 base; unmatched junction bases: 6. The CDR3 length is 15 residues. Per the germline V gene, CDR1 is SGHTS and CDR2 is YDEGEE. The CDR3 sequence: CASSLTQGANTEAFF. The CDR3 bases are TGTGCCAGCAGCCTTACGCAGGGGGCGAACACTGAAGCTTTCTTT. The variable domain in full, completed from reference TRBV5-8 and TRBJ1-1, reads EAGVTQSPTHLIKTRGQQATLRCSPISGHTSVYWYQQALGLGLQFLLWYDEGEERNRGNFPPRFSGRQFPNYSSELNVNALELEDSALYLCASSLTQGANTEAFFGQGTRLTVV.

The chain is built from TRBV12-3 or TRBV12-4 and TRBJ2-1; D possibly uses TRBD1 or TRBD2 (5 bases each). Trimming shortened V by 6 bases and J by 12 bases, and 18 bases separated the two germline ends. The CDR3 consists of 13 residues. In DNA form, the CDR3 reads TGTGCCAGCAGCGACAGCGAACTAGGGACGCAGTTCTTC. Translating it yields CASSDSELGTQFF.

This clonotype appeared a few times. V usage is TRBV12-5 and J usage is TRBJ2-1; 8 bases align to TRBD2. The CDR3 contains 13 residues. CDR1 and CDR2 from the germline V gene are LGHNT and FRNRAP. J was trimmed by 11 bases and V by 1 base; bases with no gene match: 4. The CDR3 coding sequence is TGTGCTAGTGGTTTGGAACTAGCGGACCAGCAGTTCTTC. Amino acid sequence: CASGLELADQQFF.

This clonotype occurred a few times. The CDR3 bases are TGTGCCAGCAGCTCCCCCGCAAGCCCCACTGAAGCTTTCTTT. Translating it yields CASSSPASPTEAFF. The chain uses TRBV7-9 and TRBJ1-1; D is ambiguous. The CDR3 has 14 amino acids. CDR1 is SEHNR, CDR2 FQNEAQ, per germline (reference sequence). V dropped 4 bases and J dropped 4 bases, with 13 bases sitting between them. The full variable domain, with the rest looked up from reference TRBV7-9 and TRBJ1-1, is DTGVSQNPRHKITKRGQNVTFRCDPISEHNRLYWYRQTLGQGPEFLTYFQNEAQLEKSRLLSDRFSAERPKGSFSTLEIQRTEQGDSAMYLCASSSPASPTEAFFGQGTRLTVV.

The rearrangement joins TRBV29-1 to TRBJ2-3; 8 bases line up with TRBD2. Germline V gene lookup returns CDR1 SQVTM and CDR2 ANQGSEA. CDR3 size: 16 residues. The ends lost 0 bases at V and 2 bases at J; junction bases unmatched: 7. The CDR3 DNA reads as TGCAGCGTTGAAGATCCCCTCGGGGGGGCCACAGATACGCAGTATTTT. Its translation is CSVEDPLGGATDTQYF.

The table lists this clonotype with a few counts. J is TRBJ1-1 and V is TRBV20-1; no reliable D call. Germline V lookup: CDR1 DFQATT, CDR2 SNEGSKA (reference sequence). Between the trimmed V and J ends, which lost 1 base and 0 bases, there was a span of 9 bases. The CDR3 runs 14 residues. DNA for the CDR3: TGCAGTGCTAGAGCGCCAGGAGTGAACACTGAAGCTTTCTTT. Its protein product is CSARAPGVNTEAFF.

This clonotype was seen a handful of times. This chain connects TRBV7-9 to TRBJ2-2, with a tentative D call TRBD1 (6 bases). Per the germline V gene, CDR1 is SEHNR and CDR2 is FQNEAQ (reference sequence). The CDR3 sequence is 15 residues long. Trimming removed 5 bases from V and 6 bases from J, with 16 bases in between. The CDR3 spells CASSLGHLSPGELFF. Written as DNA, the CDR3 is TGTGCCAGCAGCCTGGGACACCTCTCCCCCGGGGAGCTGTTTTTT. Variable domain in full (rest from reference TRBV7-9 and TRBJ2-2): DTGVSQNPRHKITKRGQNVTFRCDPISEHNRLYWYRQTLGQGPEFLTYFQNEAQLEKSRLLSDRFSAERPKGSFSTLEIQRTEQGDSAMYLCASSLGHLSPGELFFGEGSRLTVL.

The CDR3 bases are TGTGCCAGCAGCCCCGCGGTATCTGAGCAGTTCTTC. This codes for CASSPAVSEQFF. The V gene is TRBV11-2, the J gene TRBJ2-1, with D uncertain. The V gene's germline CDR1 is SGHAT and CDR2 FQNNGV. There are 12 residues in the CDR3. Trimming took 5 bases from V and 9 from J, leaving 11 bases between them.

The table lists this clonotype with a few counts. The gene calls are TRBV18 and TRBJ2-3, with D perhaps TRBD2 (5 bases). V dropped 3 bases and J dropped 2 bases, with 12 bases sitting between them. CDR1 and CDR2 from the germline V gene are KGHSH and LQKENI. The CDR3 runs 15 residues. DNA for the CDR3: TGTGCCAGCTCACCGTCGAAGGGAGACACAGATACGCAGTATTTT. Protein sequence: CASSPSKGDTDTQYF.